Below, 30 T cell receptor beta chains from the same sample are listed, as sequenced in a study of blood T cell repertoires in COVID-19. Repertoires were generated with immunoSEQ multiplex PCR, while TCRdb's copy carries only in-frame clones and drops some. Of over 50,000 clones in the sample, less than 90% were seen once. The specimen sequenced was peripheral blood. All receptors derive from a man aged 50 to 60 with acute or convalescent COVID-19.

This chain joins TRBV5-4 and TRBJ2-1; D uncertain. The CDR3 contains 12 residues. V lost 4 bases and J lost 7, with 9 bases in between. Germline V gene lookup returns CDR1 SGHNT and CDR2 YYREEE (reference sequence). The CDR3 DNA follows: TGTGCCAGCAGCCTTACAGCTAATGAGCAGTTCTTC. Its protein is CASSLTANEQFF.

The chain employs TRBV11-2 and TRBJ1-1; 12 bases align to TRBD1. V lost 6 bases and J lost 7; bases outside the gene matches: 15. The CDR3 length is 17 residues. Germline CDR1 and CDR2: SGHAT and FQNNGV. CDR3 protein: CASRKDRDRGRGGEAFF. CDR3 sequence (DNA): TGTGCCAGCAGAAAAGACCGGGACAGGGGGCGTGGGGGTGAAGCTTTCTTT.

The V call is TRBV6-5, the J call TRBJ2-7; the match to TRBD1 covers 12 bases. CDR1 and CDR2 from the germline V gene are MNHEY and SVGAGI. With 7 bases clipped from V and 6 bases from J, the junction kept 10 bases outside the gene matches. This CDR3 comprises 15 residues. Here the CDR3 reads CASNPGQGAVSEQYF. CDR3 DNA: TGTGCCAGCAACCCGGGACAGGGGGCAGTAAGCGAGCAGTACTTC.

The chain links TRBV14 to TRBJ2-1; D uncertain. V was trimmed by 0 bases and J by 4 bases, leaving 16 bases between them. This CDR3 contains 17 residues. From germline, CDR1 is SGHDN and CDR2 FVKESK. The CDR3 is CASSQDLDRGSYNEQFF. The CDR3 coding sequence is TGTGCCAGCAGCCAAGATCTCGATCGCGGCTCATACAATGAGCAGTTCTTC.

The V and J genes are TRBV5-1 and TRBJ1-4, with 7 bases aligning to TRBD1. J lost 0 bases, V lost 0 bases, and 5 bases had no gene match. This CDR3 is built from 17 residues. Per the germline V gene, CDR1 is SGHRS and CDR2 is YFSETQ. CDR3 DNA sequence: TGCGCCAGCAGCTTGGCTAGACAGGGCACAACTAATGAAAAACTGTTTTTT. Translating it yields CASSLARQGTTNEKLFF.

The chain links TRBV7-3 to TRBJ2-3; a weak D match, TRBD2 (6 bases). The CDR3 totals 15 residues. The germline V gene encodes CDR1 SGHTA and CDR2 FQGTGA. V lost 3 bases and J 3 bases, leaving 13 bases between the germline ends. The DNA of the CDR3 is TGTGCCAGCAGCTTTGCGGGAAGGGGTACAGATACGCAGTATTTT. This encodes CASSFAGRGTDTQYF.

This clone was picked up a small number of times. V gene TRBV10-3 combines with J gene TRBJ2-3, with 7 bases aligning to TRBD2. The CDR3 has 16 amino acids. V trimming: 8 bases; J trimming: 3 bases; junction bases outside the gene matches: 14. CDR1 ENHRY and CDR2 SYGVKD come from the germline V gene. The CDR3: CAIGEQGTGGTDTQYF. The CDR3 region has the DNA TGTGCCATCGGGGAACAAGGGACGGGGGGAACAGATACGCAGTATTTT.

The chain employs TRBV27 and TRBJ1-6, with a possible D match to TRBD1 (5 bases). Trimming cost V 5 bases and J 4 bases, with 15 bases left between them. The CDR3 has 16 amino acids. Germline V gene data show CDR1 as MNHEY and CDR2 as SMNVEV (reference sequence). CDR3 DNA: TGTGCCAGCAGTCCCCAGGGTCGTCGGTATAATTCACCCCTCCACTTT. Translation: CASSPQGRRYNSPLHF.

The chain combines TRBV5-1 with TRBJ1-1, with TRBD1 as a possible D gene (5 bases). Germline V gene data show CDR1 as SGHRS and CDR2 as YFSETQ. This CDR3 comprises 17 residues. The V and J ends lost 2 bases and 5 bases respectively, with 22 bases between them. This chain's CDR3 is CASSLNVGVGARTEAFF. The CDR3 DNA is TGCGCCAGCAGCTTAAATGTAGGTGTAGGGGCCAGGACTGAAGCTTTCTTT.

This chain joins TRBV6-5 and TRBJ2-2; D is perhaps TRBD2 (5 bases). This CDR3 is 15 amino acids long. Trimming took 2 bases from V and 1 from J, leaving 8 bases between them. Germline V gives CDR1 MNHEY, CDR2 SVGAGI. Written as DNA, the CDR3 is TGTGCCAGCAGTTACCTACTAGTGAACACCGGGGAGCTGTTTTTT. Protein: CASSYLLVNTGELFF.

The gene calls are TRBV3-1 (or the pseudogene TRBV3-2) and TRBJ1-2; TRBD1 matches at 8 bases. There are 15 residues in the CDR3. Trimming at V came to 4 bases and at J to 5 bases, leaving 9 bases not matched to a gene. Germline CDR1 LGHDT, CDR2 YNNKEL (reference sequence). CDR3 residues: CASSPGTGKSYGYTF. CDR3 nucleotides: TGTGCCAGCAGCCCAGGGACAGGTAAATCATATGGCTACACCTTC.

This chain joins TRBV5-1 and TRBJ2-5, with TRBD1 matching 8 bases. Germline values: CDR1 SGHRS, CDR2 YFSETQ. CDR3 length equals 17 residues. After removal of 3 bases from V and 5 bases from J, the junction contained 15 bases not matched to a gene. CDR3 sequence: CASSWSTGPTGGETQYF. For the CDR3, the DNA is TGCGCCAGCAGCTGGTCGACAGGGCCCACAGGGGGGGAGACCCAGTACTTC.

Here the CDR3 reads CASSLGLAGETDTQYF. CDR3 sequence (DNA): TGTGCCAGCAGCCTGGGACTAGCGGGAGAAACAGATACGCAGTATTTT. The rearrangement joins TRBV13 to TRBJ2-3; 14 positions agree with TRBD2. The germline gives CDR1 PRHDT, CDR2 FYEKMQ (reference sequence). Trimming took 5 bases from V and 3 from J; bases not matched to a gene: 4. The CDR3 is 16 residues long.

The gene calls are TRBV5-1 and TRBJ2-1; 8 bases are shared with TRBD2. This CDR3 is built from 15 residues. CDR1 and CDR2 (germline): SGHRS, YFSETQ. V lost 0 bases to trimming and J lost 8 bases; unmatched junction nucleotides: 7. The CDR3 DNA is TGCGCCAGCAGCTTGGCCAGCGGGAGTTTCGATGAGCAGTTCTTC. It codes for CASSLASGSFDEQFF.

CDR3 in amino acids: CASSEQGSHEQYF. The DNA of the CDR3 is TGTGCCAGCAGTGAACAGGGAAGCCACGAGCAGTACTTC. The rearrangement links TRBV25-1 to TRBJ2-7, with a weak D call TRBD1 (5 bases). Germline values: CDR1 MGHDK, CDR2 SYGVNS. The CDR3 runs to 13 residues. V was pared by 2 bases and J by 5 bases, with 10 bases between.

The chain has TRBV28 and TRBJ1-1, with D unresolved. The ends were cut back, 4 bases at V and 0 bases at J, with 15 bases in the middle. Germline V gene lookup returns CDR1 MDHEN and CDR2 SYDVKM. The CDR3 is made up of 16 amino acids. The CDR3 DNA is TGTGCCAGCAGTTCGAAGTACGGGGTGATGAACACTGAAGCTTTCTTT. This sequence encodes CASSSKYGVMNTEAFF.

The chain carries TRBV28 and TRBJ2-7; 7 positions match TRBD2. There are 15 residues in the CDR3. Germline CDR1 MDHEN, CDR2 SYDVKM. With 5 bases clipped from V and 2 bases from J, the junction kept 9 bases outside the gene matches. DNA for the CDR3: TGTGCCAGCAGTAAAAGCCAGCGGGAAACCTACGAGCAGTACTTC. This encodes CASSKSQRETYEQYF.

V and J are TRBV12-3 or TRBV12-4 and TRBJ1-2, with a tentative D call TRBD1 (6 bases). The CDR3 length is 13 residues. Trimming pared 5 bases from V and 5 bases from J, leaving 12 bases between. The CDR3 here is CASSPLQGYGYTF. The CDR3 DNA is TGTGCCAGCAGTCCCCTACAGGGTTATGGCTACACCTTC.

This clone appeared a few times. V gene TRBV7-9 combines with J gene TRBJ1-3; the D is unclear. Germline CDR1 and CDR2: SEHNR and FQNEAQ (reference sequence). This CDR3 is built from 15 residues. V was clipped by 4 bases and J by 0 bases, with 10 bases between them. CDR3 residues: CASSSRLSSGNTIYF. In DNA, the CDR3 is TGTGCCAGCAGCTCGCGACTGAGCTCTGGAAACACCATATATTTT.

The chain combines TRBV7-9 with TRBJ2-4, with D maybe TRBD1 (5 bases). Germline V gene lookup returns CDR1 SEHNR and CDR2 FQNEAQ (reference sequence). This CDR3 has 16 residues. Trimming stripped 4 bases from V and 3 bases from J, with 16 bases between. CDR3 loop: CASSSLPTASKNIQYF. CDR3 coding DNA: TGTGCCAGCAGCTCACTCCCGACAGCAAGCAAAAACATTCAGTACTTC.

The rearrangement uses TRBV4-1 and TRBJ1-2; unclear D gene. This CDR3 has 13 amino acids. CDR1 is MGHRA, CDR2 YSYEKL, per germline. V was shortened by 1 base and J by 6 bases, with 9 bases between the two germline ends. In DNA form, the CDR3 reads TGCGCCAGCAGCCAAGCCGGGAGAGATGGCTACACCTTC. It yields the protein CASSQAGRDGYTF.

This chain connects TRBV12-1 to TRBJ2-3; TRBD1 is taken as the D call from the table, unchecked against the DNA. TRBV12-1 is listed as a pseudogene. This CDR3 is 21 amino acids long. CDR3 residues: CASSFDRGSPGTGGATDTQYF. CDR3 DNA sequence: TGTGCCAGCAGCTTTGACCGCGGGTCGCCAGGAACAGGGGGCGCGACAGATACGCAGTATTTT.

This sequence joins TRBV25-1 and TRBJ2-5, with 8 bases matching TRBD1. CDR3 length equals 18 residues. Losses at the gene ends were 11 bases for V and 5 bases for J; bases not matched to a gene: 25. The germline V gene encodes CDR1 MGHDK and CDR2 SYGVNS. The CDR3 nucleotides are TGTGCCGGGCCGTCCCGAAGAAGGACAGGGTGTAAGTTTGAGACCCAGTACTTC. It codes for CAGPSRRRTGCKFETQYF.

This clone has only a few counts. This sequence joins TRBV13 and TRBJ1-5; D uncertain. The V end lost 4 bases, the J end lost 3 bases, and 10 bases lay between the germline ends. CDR3 length equals 14 residues. From germline, CDR1 is PRHDT and CDR2 FYEKMQ (reference sequence). The CDR3 reads CASSYGVINQPQHF. The CDR3 bases are TGTGCCAGCAGCTACGGAGTAATCAATCAGCCCCAGCATTTT.

The chain has TRBV4-1 and TRBJ2-7; 7 bases agree with TRBD2. CDR3 length: 15 residues. Trimming at V came to 1 base and at J to 0 bases, leaving 3 bases not matched to a gene. The germline V gene encodes CDR1 MGHRA and CDR2 YSYEKL. This chain's CDR3 is CASSQGLASSYEQYF. CDR3 DNA: TGCGCCAGCAGCCAAGGACTAGCAAGCTCCTACGAGCAGTACTTC.

This rearrangement joins TRBV6-5 to TRBJ1-1; 7 nucleotides line up with TRBD1. V lost 2 bases to trimming and J lost 4 bases; unmatched junction nucleotides: 4. The CDR3 consists of 14 residues. Germline loops: CDR1 MNHEY, CDR2 SVGAGI. The CDR3 loop is CASSYDRASTEAFF. The DNA of the CDR3 is TGTGCCAGCAGTTACGACAGGGCAAGCACTGAAGCTTTCTTT.

This chain connects TRBV9 to TRBJ2-2; 7 bases match TRBD1. J lost 1 base, V lost 3 bases, and 3 bases had no gene match. The CDR3 is 15 residues long. The germline V gene encodes CDR1 SGDLS and CDR2 YYNGEE. CDR3 bases: TGTGCCAGCAGCGCCCGGGACAGGAACACCGGGGAGCTGTTTTTT. This codes for CASSARDRNTGELFF.

This clone was detected once. The genes are TRBV18 and TRBJ2-7; 7 nucleotides line up with TRBD1. Germline V gives CDR1 KGHSH, CDR2 LQKENI. The CDR3 totals 11 residues. With V trimmed by 5 bases and J by 6 bases, 1 base remained unmatched. CDR3 in amino acids: CASSAGGEQYF. The CDR3 nucleotides read TGTGCCAGCTCAGCAGGGGGCGAGCAGTACTTC.

V and J are TRBV11-3 and TRBJ2-7, with a tentative D call TRBD1 (6 bases). Per the germline V gene, CDR1 is SGHNT and CDR2 is YENEEA. V dropped 2 bases and J dropped 4 bases, with 9 bases sitting between them. The CDR3 length is 13 residues. The CDR3 DNA follows: TGTGCCAGCAGCTTACAGGGGTCGTACGAGCAGTACTTC. Residues: CASSLQGSYEQYF.

The chain carries TRBV9 and TRBJ1-6, with TRBD1 matching 10 bases. Losses at the gene ends were 3 bases for V and 10 bases for J; bases not matched to a gene: 7. Germline-derived CDR1 and CDR2 are SGDLS and YYNGEE. This CDR3 is built from 15 residues. This chain's CDR3 is CASSESGTGVSPLHF. DNA for the CDR3: TGTGCCAGCAGCGAATCGGGGACAGGGGTCTCACCCCTCCACTTT. The full variable domain, its missing parts supplied by reference TRBV9 and TRBJ1-6, is DSGVTQTPKHLITATGQRVTLRCSPRSGDLSVYWYQQSLDQGLQFLIQYYNGEERAKGNILERFSAQQFPDLHSELNLSSLELGDSALYFCASSESGTGVSPLHFGNGTRLTVT.